This T cell receptor (beta chain) was sequenced during a study of human T cells and chemical hapten exposure. Study-level information: In the sensitization step, 2% DPC was placed on roughly 2 cm by roughly 2 cm of upper inner arm skin. Patch tests put 0.01% DPC on the upper back, and the results were checked at 6 days.

From germline, CDR1 is LGHNA and CDR2 YNFKEQ. The CDR3 loop spans 19 amino acids. With V trimmed by 2 bases and J by 5 bases, 18 bases remained unmatched. TCRdb re-derived calls from the RACE reads in MiXCR, one entry per CDR3 protein. The top ten clones hold 2% to 3% of a sample with about 380,000 distinct CDR3 sequences, roughly 4.6% of them seen once. This clonotype was seen ten or more times. The time point is: pre-sensitization, week 0. Treatment meaning: therapeutic diphenylcyclopropenone sensitization with weekly scalp DPC. Blood draws came first, before each patch test. This sequence originates from a woman between 50 and 59 years old with alopecia areata. Some clones in this sample may be carry-over from other donors' samples. V is TRBV4-2 and J is TRBJ2-1, with 7 bases fitting TRBD2. The sample in question was whole blood, obtained in connection with sensitization to the hapten diphenylcyclopropenone (DPC). CDR3 region: CASSQQDQAGTIMNNEQFF. As DNA, the CDR3 is TGTGCCAGCAGCCAACAAGACCAGGCCGGGACTATTATGAACAATGAGCAGTTCTTC.